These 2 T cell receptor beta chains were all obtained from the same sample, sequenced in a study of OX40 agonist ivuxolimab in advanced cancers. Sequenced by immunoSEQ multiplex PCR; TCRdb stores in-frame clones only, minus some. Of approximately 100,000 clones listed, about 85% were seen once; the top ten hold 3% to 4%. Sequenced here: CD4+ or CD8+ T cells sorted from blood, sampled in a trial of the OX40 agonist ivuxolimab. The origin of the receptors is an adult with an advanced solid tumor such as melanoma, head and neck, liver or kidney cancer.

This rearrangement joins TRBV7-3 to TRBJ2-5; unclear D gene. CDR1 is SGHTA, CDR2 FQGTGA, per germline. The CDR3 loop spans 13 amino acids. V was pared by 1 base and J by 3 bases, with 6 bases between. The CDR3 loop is CASSLNGEETQYF. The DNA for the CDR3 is TGTGCCAGCAGCTTAAATGGGGAAGAGACCCAGTACTTC.

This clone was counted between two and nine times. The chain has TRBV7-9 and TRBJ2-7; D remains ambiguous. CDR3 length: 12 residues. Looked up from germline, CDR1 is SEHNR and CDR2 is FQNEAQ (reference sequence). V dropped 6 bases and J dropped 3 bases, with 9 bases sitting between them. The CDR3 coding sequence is TGTGCCAGCAGTTCGCCCCGCTACGAGCAGTACTTC. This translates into CASSSPRYEQYF.